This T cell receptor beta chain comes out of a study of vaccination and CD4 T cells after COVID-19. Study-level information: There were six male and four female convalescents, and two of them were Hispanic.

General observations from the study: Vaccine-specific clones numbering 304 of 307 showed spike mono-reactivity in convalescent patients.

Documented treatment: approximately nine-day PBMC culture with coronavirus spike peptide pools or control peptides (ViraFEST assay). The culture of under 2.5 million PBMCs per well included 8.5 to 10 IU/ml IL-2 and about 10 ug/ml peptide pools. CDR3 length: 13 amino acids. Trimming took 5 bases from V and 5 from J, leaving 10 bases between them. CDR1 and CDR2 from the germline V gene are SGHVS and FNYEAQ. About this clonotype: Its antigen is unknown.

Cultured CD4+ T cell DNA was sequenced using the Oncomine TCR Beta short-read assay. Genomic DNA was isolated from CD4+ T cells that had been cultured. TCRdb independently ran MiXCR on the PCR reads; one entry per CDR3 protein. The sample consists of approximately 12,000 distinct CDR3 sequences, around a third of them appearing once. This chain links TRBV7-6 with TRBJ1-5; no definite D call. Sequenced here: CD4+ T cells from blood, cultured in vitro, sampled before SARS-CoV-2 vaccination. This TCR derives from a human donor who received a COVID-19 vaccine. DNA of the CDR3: TGTGCCAGCAGCGCGGGTCAGTATCAGCCCCAGCATTTT. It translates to CASSAGQYQPQHF. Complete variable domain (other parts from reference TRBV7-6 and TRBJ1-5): GAGVSQSPRYKVTKRGQDVALRCDPISGHVSLYWYRQALGQGPEFLTYFNYEAQQDKSGLPNDRFSAERPEGSISTLTIQRTEQRDSAMYRCASSAGQYQPQHFGDGTRLSIL.